The 19 T cell receptor beta chains reported below all come from one sample, sequenced in a study of cytomegalovirus exposure and HLA in healthy donors. 60 Vbeta and 13 Jbeta primers were used in PCR. Method: immunoSEQ multiplex PCR; TCRdb's copy keeps in-frame clones and lacks some. The data hold roughly 150,000 clones, with roughly 84% observed a single time. Source material: PBMCs. The source is a woman aged 18 to 35 in good health and CMV-seronegative.

This chain connects TRBV5-1 to TRBJ1-2; 7 nucleotides match TRBD1. V trimming: 3 bases; J trimming: 5 bases; junction bases outside the gene matches: 10. Germline V lookup: CDR1 SGHRS, CDR2 YFSETQ. The CDR3 consists of 15 residues. The CDR3 DNA reads as TGCGCCAGCAGCTCTGACAGGGTCCAGGGGTATGGCTACACCTTC. This sequence encodes CASSSDRVQGYGYTF.

This chain uses TRBV11-2 with TRBJ2-3; tentative D call: TRBD2 (7 bases). CDR1 SGHAT and CDR2 FQNNGV come from the germline V gene. Trimming removed 1 base from V and 9 bases from J, with 17 bases in between. This CDR3 is 15 amino acids long. The CDR3 DNA sequence: TGTGCCAGCAGCTTAGTGGGGGGGCGGGGCGTCACGCAGTATTTT. It codes for CASSLVGGRGVTQYF.

Comment on this clone: One end of the junction is discordant with germline, which a read error may explain. CDR3 region: CASSQDGGGVRRGAVF. CDR3 coding DNA: TGCGCCAGCAGCCAAGATGGAGGGGGGGTAAGGCGGGGAGCTGTTTTT. The chain links TRBV4-1 to TRBJ2-2; maybe TRBD2 (7 bases). The CDR3 is made up of 16 amino acids. Germline CDR1 reads MGHRA; CDR2 reads YSYEKL.

CDR3 protein: CASRTSGLSYNEQFF. The CDR3 bases are TGTGCCAGTAGGACGTCGGGTTTAAGCTACAATGAGCAGTTCTTC. This chain uses TRBV19 with TRBJ2-1; D gene ambiguous. The CDR3 sequence is 15 residues long. Germline CDR1 LNHDA, CDR2 SQIVND (reference sequence). The germline V and J ends were trimmed by 6 bases and 3 bases, with 15 bases remaining between them.

The CDR3 DNA sequence: TGTGCCAGCAGTTACGGGGGGACAGCCTACGAGCAGTACTTC. Translating gives CASSYGGTAYEQYF. The chain carries TRBV6-6 and TRBJ2-7; the D gene is possibly TRBD1 (7 bases). The CDR3 is made up of 14 amino acids. The V gene lost 2 bases and the J gene lost 2 bases, with 10 bases spanning the gap. CDR1 is MNHNY, CDR2 SVGAGI, per germline (reference sequence).

This rearrangement joins TRBV7-9 to TRBJ2-3, with 11 bases aligning to TRBD2. V was pared by 5 bases and J by 5 bases, with 3 bases of the junction left unmatched. CDR1 and CDR2 (germline): SEHNR, FQNEAQ (reference sequence). The CDR3 has 14 amino acids. This CDR3 is CASSPGLAVDTQYF. The DNA for the CDR3 is TGTGCCAGCAGCCCGGGACTAGCGGTAGATACGCAGTATTTT.

The rearrangement uses TRBV5-1 and TRBJ2-2; a weak D match, TRBD1 (5 bases). This CDR3 comprises 15 residues. V was clipped by 0 bases and J by 2 bases, with 8 bases between them. The V gene's germline CDR1 is SGHRS and CDR2 YFSETQ. The CDR3 is CASSLAQGNTGELFF. The CDR3 bases are TGCGCCAGCAGCTTGGCCCAGGGAAACACCGGGGAGCTGTTTTTT.

The CDR3 nucleotides read TGTGCCAGCAGCTTATTGGGCACAGGAGCTAACTATGGCTACACCTTC. It yields the protein CASSLLGTGANYGYTF. The V and J genes are TRBV7-2 and TRBJ1-2; weak D call: TRBD1 (5 bases). Germline values: CDR1 SGHTA, CDR2 FQGNSA. The CDR3 sequence is 16 residues long. Deletions cut 2 bases from V and 0 bases from J, with 13 bases between.

The rearrangement links TRBV7-9 to TRBJ2-7; 8 bases agree with TRBD1. The CDR3 is 12 residues long. The V segment lost 5 bases and the J segment 9 bases; nucleotides outside the gene matches: 6. Germline assignment: CDR1 SEHNR and CDR2 FQNEAQ (reference sequence). The CDR3 here is CASSQTGARQYF. CDR3 in DNA: TGTGCCAGCAGCCAGACAGGGGCCCGGCAGTACTTC.

Remarks on this clone: Within the sample, other DNA sequences also encode this same CDR3. The CDR3 region is CASSIGGTASYEQYF. CDR3 DNA: TGTGCCAGTAGTATAGGGGGGACAGCCTCCTACGAGCAGTACTTC. The chain is built from TRBV19 and TRBJ2-7, with TRBD1 matching over 7 bases. Germline V gives CDR1 LNHDA, CDR2 SQIVND (reference sequence). With 1 base clipped from V and 0 bases from J, the junction kept 3 bases outside the gene matches. The CDR3 is 15 amino acids.

This rearrangement joins TRBV19 to TRBJ2-7, with 7 bases matching TRBD1. The CDR3 loop spans 13 amino acids. CDR1 and CDR2 (germline): LNHDA, SQIVND (reference sequence). Unmatched junction bases numbered 6, after V lost 6 bases and J lost 4 bases. This chain's CDR3 is CASSRDRHYEQYF. DNA for the CDR3: TGTGCCAGTAGCCGGGACAGACATTACGAGCAGTACTTC.

This clone was detected a few times. The genes are TRBV30 and TRBJ1-3, with 7 bases lining up with TRBD1. Trimming took 0 bases from V and 4 from J; bases not matched to a gene: 6. CDR1 and CDR2 from the germline V gene are GTSNPN and SVGIG (reference sequence). The CDR3 sequence is 15 residues long. CDR3 nucleotide sequence: TGTGCCTGGAGTGTGGGACAGCGCGCGGGAAACACCATATATTTT. Translating gives CAWSVGQRAGNTIYF.

The chain links TRBV5-7 to TRBJ2-2; 7 positions match TRBD1. TRBV5-7 is assigned to the ORF class and has an uncertain function. CDR3 length: 16 residues. The V segment lost 2 bases and the J segment 5 bases; nucleotides outside the gene matches: 9. CDR3 amino acids: CASSFCKGAGTGELFF. The CDR3 DNA reads TGTGCCAGCAGCTTTTGCAAGGGGGCAGGGACCGGGGAGCTGTTTTTT.

The chain carries TRBV19 and TRBJ1-1, with D tentatively TRBD1 (5 bases). This CDR3 contains 16 residues. Trimming left V 7 bases short and J 0 bases short, with 18 bases between. CDR1 is LNHDA and CDR2 is SQIVND in the germline V gene (reference sequence). The CDR3 is CASTPTGQLMNTEAFF. CDR3 coding DNA: TGTGCCAGTACCCCAACAGGTCAATTAATGAACACTGAAGCTTTCTTT.

The CDR3 nucleotides read TGTGCCAGCAGCTTGGACAGGGGGTTCTACAATGAGCAGTTCTTC. As protein: CASSLDRGFYNEQFF. This chain connects TRBV11-2 to TRBJ2-1; 10 nucleotides match TRBD1. V was clipped by 3 bases and J by 3 bases; unmatched bases: 2. CDR3 length: 15 amino acids. The V gene's germline CDR1 is SGHAT and CDR2 FQNNGV.

The CDR3 loop is CASSLDRGLNQPQHF. The DNA of the CDR3 is TGTGCCAGCAGCTTGGACAGGGGGCTTAATCAGCCCCAGCATTTT. The chain has TRBV7-8 and TRBJ1-5; 11 bases are a match to TRBD1. The CDR3 extends over 15 amino acids. J was trimmed by 4 bases and V by 3 bases; bases with no gene match: 2. Germline loops: CDR1 SGHVS, CDR2 FQNEAQ.

V gene TRBV30 combines with J gene TRBJ2-3; tentatively, D is TRBD1 (5 bases). The CDR3 runs to 15 residues. The V end lost 4 bases, the J end lost 0 bases, and 14 bases lay between the germline ends. Germline V gene data show CDR1 as GTSNPN and CDR2 as SVGIG (reference sequence). CDR3 in amino acids: CAWKQVLGSTDTQYF. CDR3 coding DNA: TGTGCCTGGAAACAGGTTCTAGGCAGCACAGATACGCAGTATTTT.

The chain employs TRBV6-5 and TRBJ1-5; D gene unclear. The CDR3 is 15 amino acids. Trimming took 6 bases from V and 0 from J, leaving 12 bases between them. Germline assignment: CDR1 MNHEY and CDR2 SVGAGI. CDR3 loop: CASRVTVYSNQPQHF. The CDR3, as DNA: TGTGCCAGCAGAGTCACAGTCTATAGCAATCAGCCCCAGCATTTT.

The genes are TRBV6-5 and TRBJ1-2, with D possibly matching TRBD1 (5 bases). Germline V gene lookup returns CDR1 MNHEY and CDR2 SVGAGI. There are 14 residues in the CDR3. Trimming pared 6 bases from V and 7 bases from J, leaving 18 bases between. DNA for the CDR3: TGTGCCAGCAGGGAACGGGGGGATCGGAGTGGCTACACCTTC. Amino acids: CASRERGDRSGYTF.